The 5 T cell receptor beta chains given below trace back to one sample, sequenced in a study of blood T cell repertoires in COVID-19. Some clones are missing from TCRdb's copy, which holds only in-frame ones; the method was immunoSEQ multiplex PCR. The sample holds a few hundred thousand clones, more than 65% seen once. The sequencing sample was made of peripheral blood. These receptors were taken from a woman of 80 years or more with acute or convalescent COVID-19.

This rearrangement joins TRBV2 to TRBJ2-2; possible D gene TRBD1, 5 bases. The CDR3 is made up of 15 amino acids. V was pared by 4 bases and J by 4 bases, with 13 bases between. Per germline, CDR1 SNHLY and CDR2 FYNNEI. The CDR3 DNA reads TGTGCCAGCAGTGGCCCCGAAAGGGGCACCGGGGAGCTGTTTTTT. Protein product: CASSGPERGTGELFF.

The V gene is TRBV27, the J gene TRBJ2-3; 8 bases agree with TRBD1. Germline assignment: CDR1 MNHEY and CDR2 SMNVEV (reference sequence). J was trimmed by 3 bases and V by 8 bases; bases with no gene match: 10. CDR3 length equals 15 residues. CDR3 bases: TGTGCCAGCCAAAGGACAGGGTCCAGAACAGATACGCAGTATTTT. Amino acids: CASQRTGSRTDTQYF.

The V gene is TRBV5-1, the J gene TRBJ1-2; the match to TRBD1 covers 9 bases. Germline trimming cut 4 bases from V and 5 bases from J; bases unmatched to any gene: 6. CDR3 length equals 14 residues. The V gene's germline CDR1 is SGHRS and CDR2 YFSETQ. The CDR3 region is CASSPGTGYYGYTF. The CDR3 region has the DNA TGCGCCAGCAGCCCCGGGACAGGGTATTATGGCTACACCTTC. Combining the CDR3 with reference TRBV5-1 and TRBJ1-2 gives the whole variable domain KAGVTQTPRYLIKTRGQQVTLSCSPISGHRSVSWYQQTPGQGLQFLFEYFSETQRNKGNFPGRFSGRQFSNSRSEMNVSTLELGDSALYLCASSPGTGYYGYTFGSGTRLTVV.

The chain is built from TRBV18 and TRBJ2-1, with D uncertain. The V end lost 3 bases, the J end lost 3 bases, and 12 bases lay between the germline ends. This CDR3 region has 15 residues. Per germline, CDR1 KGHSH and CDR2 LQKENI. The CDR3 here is CASSPPVSGYNEQFF. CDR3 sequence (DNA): TGTGCCAGCTCACCCCCGGTGTCAGGCTACAATGAGCAGTTCTTC. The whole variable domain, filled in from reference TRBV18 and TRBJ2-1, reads NAGVMQNPRHLVRRRGQEARLRCSPMKGHSHVYWYRQLPEEGLKFMVYLQKENIIDESGMPKERFSAEFPKEGPSILRIQQVVRGDSAAYFCASSPPVSGYNEQFFGPGTRLTVL.

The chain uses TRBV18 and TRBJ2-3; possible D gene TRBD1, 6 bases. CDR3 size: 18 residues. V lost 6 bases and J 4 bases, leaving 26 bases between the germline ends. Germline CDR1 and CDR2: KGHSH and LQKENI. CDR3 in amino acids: CASSRRTPGQLFSDTQYF. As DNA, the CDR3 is TGTGCCAGCTCTAGGAGAACCCCGGGACAACTTTTCTCAGATACGCAGTATTTT.